This TCR beta chain stems from a study of shared clonotypes between healthy human individuals. V dropped 3 bases and J dropped 0; count of bases not matched to a gene: 2. This CDR3 spans 15 amino acids. Germline values: CDR1 SGHRS, CDR2 YFSETQ. Here immunoSEQ multiplex PCR was the method, and the copy in TCRdb shows in-frame clones only, minus some. The data contain over a million clones, about 84% of them singletons. The receptor's source is a man aged 18 to 29 in good health. Some clones in this sample may be carry-over from other donors' samples. The rearrangement links TRBV5-1 to TRBJ1-5; 8 bases map to TRBD1. Source material: memory CD4+ T cells from PBMCs. The subset here: CD45RA-negative fraction. The CDR3, as DNA: TGCGCCAGCAGCTGGACAGGGTCTAGCAATCAGCCCCAGCATTTT. Its protein is CASSWTGSSNQPQHF.